This TCR beta chain was sequenced during a study of brain T cells in children with intractable seizures. Noted time point: blood from clinic visit 5 months post-surgery; TSC patient then seizure free. The data were produced by immunoSEQ multiplex PCR, yet TCRdb's version contains in-frame clones alone and is incomplete. The sample has about 320,000 clones, 93% seen once. CDR3 length equals 15 residues. Germline-derived CDR1 and CDR2 are LNHDA and SQIVND (reference sequence). V lost 5 bases and J lost 9; bases outside the gene matches: 10. This specimen was peripheral blood, taken 4 to 5 months after surgery. The sequence derives from a boy less than two years old with tuberous sclerosis and intractable seizures. The gene calls are TRBV19 and TRBJ2-1; 10 bases match TRBD2. The CDR3 loop reads CASSWTSGPLAEQFF. As DNA, the CDR3 is TGTGCCAGTAGTTGGACTAGCGGACCTCTAGCTGAGCAGTTCTTC. The full variable domain, completed using reference TRBV19 and TRBJ2-1, is DGGITQSPKYLFRKEGQNVTLSCEQNLNHDAMYWYRQDPGQGLRLIYYSQIVNDFQKGDIAEGYSVSREKKESFPLTVTSAQKNPTAFYLCASSWTSGPLAEQFFGPGTRLTVL.